This is a list of T cell receptor beta chains from one sample in a study of cytomegalovirus exposure and HLA in healthy donors. Method: immunoSEQ multiplex PCR; TCRdb's copy keeps in-frame clones and lacks some. The sample has some 150,000 clones; 74% are singletons. Material: PBMCs. The receptors here all came from a young man in good health and CMV-seronegative. CDR3s include the opening cysteine and the closing phenylalanine or tryptophan. The D gene is left open where the match is weak. Clone size is not always given. Where it is, it says once, few, many or a class for expanded clones.

j_gene: TRBJ2-5
d_gene: TRBD2
abundance: NA
v_gene: TRBV2
CDR3aa: CASSPGLAQETQYF
CDR3nt: TGTGCCAGCAGCCCTGGACTAGCACAAGAGACCCAGTACTTC

j_gene: TRBJ1-2
d_gene: NA
abundance: few
v_gene: TRBV19
CDR3aa: CASSMGVITF
CDR3nt: TGTGCCAGTAGTATGGGAGTGATAACCTTC

j_gene: TRBJ1-1
d_gene: TRBD1
abundance: NA
v_gene: TRBV27
CDR3aa: CASSLTGQGGGTEAFF
CDR3nt: TGTGCCAGCAGTTTAACCGGACAGGGAGGAGGTACTGAAGCTTTCTTT

j_gene: TRBJ2-6
d_gene: NA
abundance: NA
v_gene: TRBV19
CDR3aa: CASEPPGAGANVLTF
CDR3nt: TGTGCCAGTGAGCCGCCAGGGGCTGGGGCCAACGTCCTGACTTTC

j_gene: TRBJ1-1
d_gene: NA
abundance: NA
v_gene: TRBV7-9
CDR3aa: CASSLPGDTEAFF
CDR3nt: TGTGCCAGCAGCTTACCCGGGGACACTGAAGCTTTCTTT

j_gene: TRBJ1-6
d_gene: NA
abundance: NA
v_gene: TRBV5-8
CDR3aa: CASSFRNSPLHF
CDR3nt: TGTGCCAGCAGCTTCAGGAATTCACCCCTCCACTTT

j_gene: TRBJ2-5
d_gene: TRBD2
abundance: NA
v_gene: TRBV5-4
CDR3aa: CASSRPSGGAYETQYF
CDR3nt: TGTGCCAGCAGCCGGCCTAGCGGGGGGGCGTACGAGACCCAGTACTTC

j_gene: TRBJ1-5
d_gene: NA
abundance: few
v_gene: TRBV7-9
CDR3aa: CASSPGQNSNQPQHF
CDR3nt: TGTGCCAGCAGCCCAGGTCAGAATAGCAATCAGCCCCAGCATTTT

j_gene: TRBJ2-5
d_gene: NA
abundance: NA
v_gene: TRBV5-4
CDR3aa: CASSPPSAETQYF
CDR3nt: TGTGCCAGCAGCCCCCCTTCCGCGGAGACCCAGTACTTC

j_gene: TRBJ2-3
d_gene: NA
abundance: NA
v_gene: TRBV9
CDR3aa: CASSVVSGNTDTQYF
CDR3nt: TGTGCCAGCAGCGTAGTCTCAGGGAACACAGATACGCAGTATTTT

j_gene: TRBJ2-7
d_gene: NA
abundance: NA
v_gene: TRBV27
CDR3aa: CASSAIHRDSYEQYF
CDR3nt: TGTGCCAGCAGTGCTATACACAGGGATTCCTACGAGCAGTACTTC

j_gene: TRBJ1-1
d_gene: TRBD1
abundance: few
v_gene: TRBV6-1
CDR3aa: CASRHGTGDSAFF
CDR3nt: TGTGCCAGCAGGCACGGGACAGGGGACTCAGCTTTCTTT

j_gene: TRBJ2-2
d_gene: NA
abundance: NA
v_gene: TRBV2
CDR3aa: CASRGANTGELFF
CDR3nt: TGTGCCAGTCGGGGAGCGAACACCGGGGAGCTGTTTTTT

j_gene: TRBJ2-1
d_gene: NA
abundance: NA
v_gene: TRBV6-4
CDR3aa: CASSDAPGCEQFF
CDR3nt: TGTGCCAGCAGTGATGCCCCGGGTTGCGAGCAGTTCTTC

j_gene: TRBJ2-7
d_gene: TRBD2
abundance: NA
v_gene: TRBV19
CDR3aa: CASSGTSGAPGLEQYF
CDR3nt: TGTGCCAGTAGTGGGACTAGCGGGGCGCCTGGCCTCGAGCAGTACTTC

j_gene: TRBJ1-5
d_gene: NA
abundance: NA
v_gene: TRBV5-1
CDR3aa: CASSTTGLPQPQHF
CDR3nt: TGCGCCAGCAGCACAACAGGGTTGCCTCAGCCCCAGCATTTT

j_gene: TRBJ1-2
d_gene: NA
abundance: NA
v_gene: TRBV28
CDR3aa: CASTDTRGGYGYTF
CDR3nt: TGTGCCAGCACCGATACGAGAGGGGGCTATGGCTACACCTTC

j_gene: TRBJ1-1
d_gene: TRBD1
abundance: NA
v_gene: TRBV30
CDR3aa: CACVPGTGYTEAFF
CDR3nt: TGTGCCTGCGTTCCCGGGACAGGGTACACTGAAGCTTTCTTT

j_gene: TRBJ2-3
d_gene: TRBD2
abundance: NA
v_gene: TRBV6-5
CDR3aa: CASSSGLAGGDTQYF
CDR3nt: TGTGCCAGCAGTTCGGGACTAGCGGGGGGAGATACGCAGTATTTT

j_gene: TRBJ1-2
d_gene: NA
abundance: NA
v_gene: TRBV11-2
CDR3aa: CASSLDLWGGDDDPNYGYTF
CDR3nt: TGTGCCAGCAGCTTAGATCTGTGGGGGGGCGACGACGATCCTAACTATGGCTACACCTTC

j_gene: TRBJ1-1
d_gene: NA
abundance: few
v_gene: TRBV16
CDR3aa: CASSQFPEGTEAFF
CDR3nt: TGTGCCAGCAGCCAATTCCCAGAGGGTACTGAAGCTTTCTTT

j_gene: TRBJ2-3
d_gene: TRBD2
abundance: NA
v_gene: TRBV6-6
CDR3aa: CASSKTSVGTDTQYF
CDR3nt: TGTGCCAGCAGTAAGACTAGCGTCGGCACAGATACGCAGTATTTT

j_gene: TRBJ2-7
d_gene: TRBD1
abundance: few
v_gene: TRBV10-3
CDR3aa: CAISWDRGSGYEQYF
CDR3nt: TGTGCCATCAGTTGGGACAGGGGAAGTGGCTACGAGCAGTACTTC

j_gene: TRBJ1-5
d_gene: TRBD1
abundance: NA
v_gene: TRBV19
CDR3aa: CASSMTGRNQPQHF
CDR3nt: TGTGCCAGTAGTATGACAGGGCGCAATCAGCCCCAGCATTTT

j_gene: TRBJ2-6
d_gene: TRBD1
abundance: NA
v_gene: TRBV28
CDR3aa: CASSTTGVANVLTF
CDR3nt: TGTGCCAGCAGTACAACAGGGGTGGCCAACGTCCTGACTTTC

j_gene: TRBJ1-5
d_gene: NA
abundance: NA
v_gene: TRBV25-1
CDR3aa: CASSPHDSNQPQHF
CDR3nt: TGTGCCAGCAGCCCACACGATAGCAATCAGCCCCAGCATTTT

j_gene: TRBJ2-5
d_gene: TRBD2
abundance: NA
v_gene: TRBV4-2
CDR3aa: CASSQVVGTSGGPQETQYF
CDR3nt: TGTGCCAGCAGCCAAGTGGTAGGGACTAGCGGGGGCCCGCAAGAGACCCAGTACTTC

j_gene: TRBJ1-6
d_gene: NA
abundance: NA
v_gene: TRBV27
CDR3aa: CASPLLGQLNSPLHF
CDR3nt: TGTGCCAGCCCATTGCTGGGACAACTAAATTCACCCCTCCACTTT

j_gene: TRBJ2-5
d_gene: TRBD1
abundance: NA
v_gene: TRBV19
CDR3aa: CASSIGTGAGETQYF
CDR3nt: TGTGCCAGTAGTATCGGGACAGGGGCGGGAGAGACCCAGTACTTC

j_gene: TRBJ2-7
d_gene: NA
abundance: NA
v_gene: TRBV7-9
CDR3aa: CASSLAGGNEQYF
CDR3nt: TGTGCCAGCAGCTTGGCAGGCGGGAACGAGCAGTACTTC

j_gene: TRBJ2-5
d_gene: NA
abundance: NA
v_gene: TRBV7-8
CDR3aa: CASSLEGEETQYF
CDR3nt: TGTGCCAGCAGCTTAGAGGGGGAAGAGACCCAGTACTTC

j_gene: TRBJ1-2
d_gene: NA
abundance: NA
v_gene: TRBV6-1
CDR3aa: CASSATGFRNGYTF
CDR3nt: TGTGCCAGCAGTGCCACAGGGTTTCGGAATGGCTACACCTTC

j_gene: TRBJ2-1
d_gene: TRBD2
abundance: NA
v_gene: TRBV7-2
CDR3aa: CASSPRLAGGGNEQFF
CDR3nt: TGTGCCAGCAGCCCCCGGCTAGCGGGGGGGGGCAATGAGCAGTTCTTC

j_gene: TRBJ1-5
d_gene: NA
abundance: NA
v_gene: TRBV4-2
CDR3aa: CASSPVGGDNQPQHF
CDR3nt: TGTGCCAGCAGCCCGGTAGGGGGGGACAATCAGCCCCAGCATTTT

j_gene: TRBJ2-7
d_gene: NA
abundance: few
v_gene: TRBV20-1
CDR3aa: CSASKAGNF
CDR3nt: TGCAGTGCTAGCAAGGCCGGGAACTTC

j_gene: TRBJ1-2
d_gene: TRBD1
abundance: NA
v_gene: TRBV6-5
CDR3aa: CASSYPAGQHGYTF
CDR3nt: TGTGCCAGCAGTTACCCGGCGGGACAGCATGGCTACACCTTC

j_gene: TRBJ2-7
d_gene: TRBD1
abundance: once
v_gene: TRBV19
CDR3aa: CASSTLPGQARYEQYF
CDR3nt: TGTGCCAGTAGTACTCTCCCGGGACAGGCTAGGTACGAGCAGTACTTC

j_gene: TRBJ1-3
d_gene: TRBD1
abundance: NA
v_gene: TRBV2
CDR3aa: CASSEEGAHGYF
CDR3nt: TGTGCCAGCAGTGAGGAGGGGGCCCATGGATATTTT

j_gene: TRBJ1-2
d_gene: TRBD1
abundance: NA
v_gene: TRBV5-1
CDR3aa: CASSLWQGARGYTF
CDR3nt: TGCGCCAGCAGCTTATGGCAGGGGGCGCGTGGCTACACCTTC

j_gene: TRBJ1-1
d_gene: NA
abundance: NA
v_gene: TRBV2
CDR3aa: CASSSPTVNTEAFF
CDR3nt: TGTGCCAGCAGTTCGCCCACAGTTAACACTGAAGCTTTCTTT

j_gene: TRBJ1-6
d_gene: TRBD1
abundance: NA
v_gene: TRBV30
CDR3aa: CAWSARQGNSPLHF
CDR3nt: TGTGCCTGGAGTGCGCGACAGGGTAATTCACCCCTCCACTTT

j_gene: TRBJ2-7
d_gene: TRBD1
abundance: NA
v_gene: TRBV5-8
CDR3aa: CASSLFYGTGTYEQYF
CDR3nt: TGTGCCAGCAGCTTGTTTTATGGGACAGGAACCTACGAGCAGTACTTC

j_gene: TRBJ1-1
d_gene: NA
abundance: NA
v_gene: TRBV28
CDR3aa: CASSSEGRRAFF
CDR3nt: TGTGCCAGCAGTTCGGAGGGTCGGCGGGCTTTCTTT

j_gene: TRBJ1-2
d_gene: NA
abundance: NA
v_gene: TRBV4-3
CDR3aa: CASSQETTGRYGYTF
CDR3nt: TGCGCCAGCAGCCAAGAGACGACAGGAAGATATGGCTACACCTTC

j_gene: TRBJ1-3
d_gene: NA
abundance: NA
v_gene: TRBV6-1
CDR3aa: CASSAEGAGNTIYF
CDR3nt: TGTGCCAGCAGTGCAGAAGGGGCGGGAAACACCATATATTTT

j_gene: TRBJ2-7
d_gene: NA
abundance: NA
v_gene: TRBV28
CDR3aa: CASSFRGFYEQYF
CDR3nt: TGTGCCAGCAGTTTTCGGGGTTTCTACGAGCAGTACTTC

j_gene: TRBJ2-5
d_gene: NA
abundance: few
v_gene: TRBV5-1
CDR3aa: CASSPLGGETQYF
CDR3nt: TGCGCCAGCAGCCCGCTGGGGGGAGAGACCCAGTACTTC

j_gene: TRBJ1-6
d_gene: NA
abundance: NA
v_gene: TRBV5-8
CDR3aa: CASRTSGHGDSPLHF
CDR3nt: TGTGCCAGCAGGACTTCGGGACATGGCGATTCACCCCTCCACTTT

j_gene: TRBJ2-7
d_gene: TRBD1
abundance: NA
v_gene: TRBV19
CDR3aa: CASSMGQGEQYF
CDR3nt: TGTGCCAGTAGTATGGGACAGGGCGAGCAGTACTTC